The rows below give T cell receptor beta chains drawn from one sample of a study of shared clonotypes between healthy human individuals. Libraries were prepared by immunoSEQ multiplex PCR; TCRdb keeps only in-frame clonotypes and omits some of them. The sample holds about 2.1 million clones, around 95% seen once. Specimen: naive CD8+ T cells from PBMCs. These receptors originate from a man younger than 30 in good health. Some clones in this sample may be carry-over from other donors' samples. Both conserved end residues are part of each CDR3. The D gene is left open where the match is weak. A clone size is listed for some rows: how often the clone was seen (once, few, many), or a class if it is expanded.

J gene,clone size,D gene,CDR3 length,V gene,CDR3 protein,CDR3 DNA
TRBJ1-2,NA,NA,14,TRBV28,CASSSLQRPYGYTF,TGTGCCAGCAGTTCCTTACAGAGGCCCTATGGCTACACCTTC
TRBJ2-1,once,NA,16,TRBV4-2,CASSQEANAKGNEQFF,TGTGCCAGCAGCCAAGAGGCTAACGCTAAGGGCAATGAGCAGTTCTTC
TRBJ1-1,few,TRBD1,14,TRBV28,CASSPTGGNTEAFF,TGTGCCAGCAGCCCGACAGGGGGGAACACTGAAGCTTTCTTT
TRBJ1-1,NA,NA,14,TRBV28,CASRLRLSSTEAFF,TGTGCCAGCCGCCTTAGATTGAGTTCCACTGAAGCTTTCTTT
TRBJ1-1,NA,NA,16,TRBV19,CASSILPMDMNTEAFF,TGTGCCAGTAGTATACTTCCGATGGACATGAACACTGAAGCTTTCTTT
TRBJ2-7,NA,TRBD1,15,TRBV27,CASSWKTTGKDEQYF,TGTGCCAGCAGTTGGAAAACGACAGGGAAGGATGAGCAGTACTTC
TRBJ1-2,NA,NA,13,TRBV6-7,CASSYGQDYGYTF,TGTGCCAGCAGTTACGGGCAGGACTATGGCTACACCTTC
TRBJ1-4,NA,NA,14,TRBV7-6,CASSTGQSNEKLFF,TGTGCCAGCAGTACTGGACAGAGTAATGAAAAACTGTTTTTT
TRBJ2-3,NA,TRBD2,16,TRBV7-2,CASSSLQAGGPDTQYF,TGTGCCAGCAGCTCCCTTCAAGCGGGAGGGCCAGATACGCAGTATTTT
TRBJ2-7,NA,NA,15,TRBV5-1,CASSLGTDPTYEQYF,TGCGCCAGCAGCTTGGGGACAGACCCAACCTACGAGCAGTACTTC
TRBJ1-1,few,TRBD1,13,TRBV25-1,CASSPRGQPEAFF,TGTGCCAGCAGTCCTAGGGGGCAGCCTGAAGCTTTCTTT